This T cell receptor (beta chain) was observed in a study of cytomegalovirus exposure and HLA in healthy donors. This clone was recorded once. Its specificity is not known. Study-wide results and caveats: Most observed TCR sequences were rare, whereas some public TCRs were detected in many donors.

Produced via immunoSEQ multiplex PCR; TCRdb's table is partial and in-frame only. The sample has roughly 100,000 clones, 75% to 90% seen once. The TCR originated in a man aged 18 to 35 in good health and CMV-seropositive. The sample taken for sequencing was PBMCs.

CDR3 in DNA: TGTGCCAGTAGTATAGGGGGGACTAGCTATGAGCAGTTCTTC. Translation: CASSIGGTSYEQFF. V usage is TRBV19 and J usage is TRBJ2-1; 9 bases agree with TRBD2. J gave up 8 bases and V 1 base, and 3 bases lay outside the gene matches. The CDR3 is made up of 14 amino acids. Germline CDR1 is LNHDA and CDR2 is SQIVND (reference sequence).